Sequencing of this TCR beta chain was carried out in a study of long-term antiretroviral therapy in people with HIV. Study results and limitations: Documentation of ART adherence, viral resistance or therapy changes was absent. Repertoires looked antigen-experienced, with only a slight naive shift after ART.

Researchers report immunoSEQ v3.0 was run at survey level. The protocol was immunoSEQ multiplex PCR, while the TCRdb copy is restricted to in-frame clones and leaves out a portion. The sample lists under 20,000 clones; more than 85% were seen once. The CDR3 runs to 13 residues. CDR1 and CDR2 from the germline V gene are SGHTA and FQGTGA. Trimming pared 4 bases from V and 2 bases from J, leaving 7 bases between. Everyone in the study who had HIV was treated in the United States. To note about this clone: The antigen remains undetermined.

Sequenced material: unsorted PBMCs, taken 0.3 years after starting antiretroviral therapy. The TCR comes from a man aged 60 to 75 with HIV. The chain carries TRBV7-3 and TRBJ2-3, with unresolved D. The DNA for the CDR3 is TGTGCCAGCAGCTGGAGTCCCACAGATACGCAGTATTTT. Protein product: CASSWSPTDTQYF.